The 17 T cell receptor beta chains listed next were all sequenced from one sample in a study of cytomegalovirus exposure and HLA in healthy donors. The PCR contained 60 Vbeta and 13 Jbeta primers. Generated by immunoSEQ multiplex PCR, the TCRdb table keeps only in-frame clones and is missing some. The sample holds 110,000 to 150,000 clones; about 80% are singletons and the top ten take 4.5% to 5.5%. Sequencing used PBMCs. Receptor source: a man aged 35-49 years in good health and CMV-seronegative.

The chain has TRBV9 and TRBJ1-4; possibly TRBD1 for D (5 bases). There are 14 residues in the CDR3. Trimming removed 4 bases from V and 7 bases from J, with 14 bases in between. CDR1 and CDR2 (germline): SGDLS, YYNGEE. The CDR3 DNA follows: TGTGCCAGCAGCCCCGATGGGGGAGGTGAAAAACTGTTTTTT. Amino acid sequence: CASSPDGGGEKLFF. The variable domain in full, with the rest retrieved from reference TRBV9 and TRBJ1-4, is DSGVTQTPKHLITATGQRVTLRCSPRSGDLSVYWYQQSLDQGLQFLIQYYNGEERAKGNILERFSAQQFPDLHSELNLSSLELGDSALYFCASSPDGGGEKLFFGSGTQLSVL.

The rearrangement uses TRBV4-1 and TRBJ1-2; D is possibly TRBD1 (5 bases). Germline V gene sequence: CDR1 MGHRA, CDR2 YSYEKL. The CDR3 extends over 16 amino acids. Deletions cut 4 bases from V and 2 bases from J, with 17 bases between. The CDR3 here is CASSLKPPGSNYGYTF. In nucleotides, the CDR3 is TGCGCCAGCAGCCTTAAACCCCCAGGGTCAAACTATGGCTACACCTTC.

The rearrangement links TRBV5-5 to TRBJ1-2; no definite D call. The germline gives CDR1 SGHKS, CDR2 YYEKEE (reference sequence). V gave up 1 base and J gave up 2 bases, with 12 bases separating them. The CDR3 spans 15 residues. CDR3 amino acids: CASSLTENFNYGYTF. DNA for the CDR3: TGTGCCAGCAGCTTGACCGAAAACTTCAACTATGGCTACACCTTC.

V gene TRBV5-1 combines with J gene TRBJ2-1, with 10 positions matching TRBD2. Germline lookup yields CDR1 SGHRS and CDR2 YFSETQ. This CDR3 has 16 amino acids. The V gene end was trimmed by 0 bases and the J gene end by 4 bases; junction bases not matched to a gene: 4. The CDR3 here is CASSLDLAGGYNEQFF. The CDR3 coding sequence is TGCGCCAGCAGCTTGGATTTAGCGGGGGGTTACAATGAGCAGTTCTTC.

This chain connects TRBV4-1 to TRBJ2-7; 7 bases are a match to TRBD1. CDR3 length: 15 residues. The V gene end was trimmed by 1 base and the J gene end by 2 bases; junction bases not matched to a gene: 5. Germline CDR1 and CDR2: MGHRA and YSYEKL. CDR3 region: CASSQGDSRAYEQYF. CDR3 bases: TGCGCCAGCAGCCAAGGGGACAGCCGAGCCTACGAGCAGTACTTC.

The chain links TRBV4-3 to TRBJ2-7; 7 bases are a match to TRBD2. With V trimmed by 3 bases and J by 3 bases, 2 bases remained unmatched. This CDR3 comprises 13 residues. Germline values: CDR1 LGHNA, CDR2 YSLEER. In DNA form, the CDR3 reads TGCGCCAGCAGCCACGGACTAGGCTACGAGCAGTACTTC. It specifies CASSHGLGYEQYF.

The CDR3, as DNA: TGCGCCAGCAGCTTGGCCGCGGAAATTCACAGGGCACCCTCTGGGGCCAACGTCCTGACTTTC. It translates to CASSLAAEIHRAPSGANVLTF. The V and J genes are TRBV5-1 and TRBJ2-6, with D possibly being TRBD1 (6 bases). V lost 0 bases and J lost 0, with 22 bases in between. CDR3 length equals 21 residues. Germline CDR1 is SGHRS and CDR2 is YFSETQ.

The chain joins TRBV27 to TRBJ1-5, with a tentative D call TRBD1 (5 bases). Trimming took off 3 bases at V and 4 bases at J, with 16 bases between the two ends. The germline CDR1 and CDR2 sequences are MNHEY and SMNVEV (reference sequence). The CDR3 is 16 amino acids. The CDR3 loop is CASSFIPPRGNQPQHF. The CDR3 bases are TGTGCCAGCAGTTTTATCCCCCCCCGGGGGAATCAGCCCCAGCATTTT.

The V call is TRBV18, the J call TRBJ1-6; no firm D call. The CDR3 length is 14 residues. CDR1 and CDR2 from the germline V gene are KGHSH and LQKENI. The V and J ends lost 2 bases and 7 bases respectively, with 9 bases between them. As DNA, the CDR3 is TGTGCCAGCTCACCAGGCGGATCGAATTCACCCCTCCACTTT. It codes for CASSPGGSNSPLHF.

This clone turned up a few times. This chain joins TRBV10-3 and TRBJ1-3; D gene ambiguous. This CDR3 has 17 residues. Germline CDR1 reads ENHRY; CDR2 reads SYGVKD. Trimming removed 4 bases from V and 3 bases from J, with 19 bases in between. CDR3 protein: CAISARLIALYGNTIYF. The CDR3 DNA follows: TGTGCCATCAGTGCACGGTTGATAGCCCTGTATGGAAACACCATATATTTT.

The chain is built from TRBV19 and TRBJ2-7, with D maybe TRBD1 (6 bases). The CDR3 runs 15 residues. V was clipped by 5 bases and J by 3 bases, with 17 bases between them. The germline V gene encodes CDR1 LNHDA and CDR2 SQIVND (reference sequence). The DNA for the CDR3 is TGTGCCAGTAGTCCCCATTCAGGGGCGGGCTACGAGCAGTACTTC. As protein: CASSPHSGAGYEQYF.

The gene calls are TRBV30 and TRBJ1-2; 8 bases are shared with TRBD1. V lost 3 bases and J lost 6; bases outside the gene matches: 6. The CDR3 has 13 amino acids. Germline CDR1 reads GTSNPN; CDR2 reads SVGIG (reference sequence). The CDR3 reads CAWRDDRGNGYTF. The CDR3 nucleotides read TGTGCCTGGAGGGACGACAGGGGTAATGGCTACACCTTC.

A single count supports this clone. The chain has TRBV6-5 and TRBJ2-7; maybe TRBD1 (6 bases). Per germline, CDR1 MNHEY and CDR2 SVGAGI. V was pared by 0 bases and J by 3 bases, with 9 bases between. CDR3 length equals 14 residues. CDR3 sequence (DNA): TGTGCCAGCAGTTACTCGCAGGGGCTCTACGAGCAGTACTTC. It is translated as CASSYSQGLYEQYF.

This clone was seen only a few times. The chain combines TRBV6-5 with TRBJ2-7; 8 bases agree with TRBD1. The CDR3 runs to 15 residues. Trimming at V came to 5 bases and at J to 3 bases, leaving 9 bases not matched to a gene. Germline values: CDR1 MNHEY, CDR2 SVGAGI. CDR3 protein: CASSPTGQGLYEQYF. The CDR3 DNA is TGTGCCAGCAGTCCCACCGGACAGGGCCTCTACGAGCAGTACTTC.

In its sample, this clone was seen once. J is TRBJ2-3 and V is TRBV6-5, with D possibly matching TRBD1 (5 bases). V dropped 6 bases and J dropped 0 bases, with 13 bases sitting between them. CDR3 length: 15 residues. The germline CDR1 and CDR2 sequences are MNHEY and SVGAGI. DNA for the CDR3: TGTGCCAGCAGCCCCGACAGATCTAGCACAGATACGCAGTATTTT. This translates into CASSPDRSSTDTQYF.

The chain is built from TRBV5-1 and TRBJ2-3, with TRBD2 matching over 7 bases. The germline V gene has CDR1 SGHRS and CDR2 YFSETQ. The J segment lost 5 bases and the V segment lost 0 bases, leaving 3 bases of the junction unmatched. The CDR3 is 14 residues long. CDR3 in amino acids: CASSLVASGDTQYF. CDR3 sequence (DNA): TGCGCCAGCAGCTTGGTGGCTAGCGGAGATACGCAGTATTTT.

This chain uses TRBV5-1 with TRBJ2-5, with 10 bases aligning to TRBD2. Germline CDR1 is SGHRS and CDR2 is YFSETQ. The CDR3 sequence is 16 residues long. The ends lost 1 base at V and 4 bases at J; junction bases unmatched: 7. The CDR3 nucleotides read TGCGCCAGCAGCTTGACCGTAGCGGGGGGTGGAGAGACCCAGTACTTC. Translating it yields CASSLTVAGGGETQYF.